The TCR beta chain under discussion was sequenced for a study of blood T cell repertoires in COVID-19 (TCRdb year 2020). Regarding the research as a whole: The collaborator samples originated in the United States, Italy and Spain and spanned the acute and convalescent phases of COVID-19. Samples came from the ongoing ImmuneRACE study (first 160 participants) plus 1,254 subjects from 6 global collaborators. Where HLA class I and class II types were available, the types were taken from metadata supplied by the sample provider, not from assay-based typing. The repertoires were made available in a free public database intended to serve as a resource for research on the immune response to SARS-CoV-2. The sample metadata nearly always contained a de-identified subject ID, COVID-19 status, age in years and sex. Subjects who had been exposed to COVID-19, were actively infected with it, or had recovered from it provided the deeply sampled blood TCRbeta repertoires that made up the dataset. The material from the prospective study consisted of cDNA or gDNA derived from T cells, B-cell-depleted T cells, or PBMCs. Results and caveats for the whole study, not just this receptor: How much clinical and demographic metadata was included differed by source and by participant, and the metadata was provided uncurated.

Participants in the prospective study were enrolled through a virtual design, were aged about 18 to 90 years, and lived in 24 United States geographic areas. To assign participants to cohorts, the prospective study relied on clinical history that participants themselves reported in a screening survey and a study questionnaire. For ImmuneRACE Cohort 3, a participant was defined as recovered based on two consecutive negative NP/OP PCR tests, clearance by a healthcare professional, or resolution of symptoms. Mobile phlebotomists in the prospective study collected whole blood, serum and a nasopharyngeal or oropharyngeal swab from every participant. Participants in the prospective study had the option to provide additional blood draws and questionnaires over a roughly 2-month period. Before DNA extraction, prospective study blood samples were shipped either frozen or at room temperature. In the case of this clone: The antigen it recognizes is unknown. There are no base qualities to consult, and no much larger clone falls within one base.

The trim is 3 bases for V and 5 bases for J, with a gap of 13 bases between the germline ends. The CDR3 contains 14 residues, cysteine and phenylalanine counted. Only CDR3 DNA is held: 42 bases, read in frame from base 1. Per the germline V gene, ENHRY is the CDR1 and SYGVKD is the CDR2. The immunoSEQ Assay, a bias-controlled multiplex PCR, was used to amplify TCRbeta CDR3 regions from genomic DNA. The original pipeline was this. The number of nucleated cells in each sample was estimated from the amplification of reference gene primers within the assay. Sequence reads were collapsed and filtered to measure the absolute abundance of every unique TCRbeta CDR3 rearrangement. For each sample, productive Simpson clonality was calculated as the square root of Simpson's diversity index across productive rearrangements. Entries here come from immuneACCESS through TCRdb and include only in-frame sequences with V and J called. Some clones fail to appear in such tables; in the studies checked, an unresolved V gene covers under half of the shortfall, and the cause of the remainder is unknown. That table furnishes V, J and clone size, whereas the DNA furnished D and trimming. Here the sample has over 150,000 clones; 80% to 90% occur a single time. Approximately 7.3% of the sample is taken by the ten largest.

The TCR originated in a man aged 50-59 years who had recovered from COVID-19. The V and J segments used are TRBV10-3 and TRBJ1-2; a confident D gene designation cannot be given. The sample comprised PBMCs or T cells enriched from blood (not recorded which). CDR3 loop: CAISDPGKRYGYTF. The bases read TGTGCCATCAGTGATCCCGGGAAGAGGTATGGCTACACCTTC.